A selection of T cell receptor beta chains follows, all from one sample in a study of response to subunit inactivated influenza vaccine. TCRdb itself ran the RT-PCR reads through MiXCR, one entry per CDR3 protein. The data show about 540,000 distinct CDR3 sequences, roughly 25% seen once. These data are also associated with another study on T cells expressing NK-cell markers.

Material: CD4+ T cells sorted from PBMCs, obtained about 12 days after vaccination. The receptors shown here come from a man aged 45-65 years who received an inactivated influenza vaccine. The CDR3 runs from the conserved cysteine through the conserved F or W. Fields, in order: J gene, V gene, CDR3 protein.

>TRBJ2-4|TRBV6-2/TRBV6-3
CASSPGIWAKNIQYF
>TRBJ2-1|TRBV3-1
CASSQESGGLINEQFF
>TRBJ2-7|TRBV5-1
CASAASGKSNEQYF
>TRBJ1-2|TRBV7-2
CASSLLQGYGYTF
>TRBJ2-5|TRBV20-1
CSASPSGTMETQYF
>TRBJ2-5|TRBV4-3
CASSYLTGTGDGETQYF
>TRBJ2-1|TRBV11-2
CASIREGAYNEQFF
>TRBJ1-1|TRBV7-2
CASSFGTAEAFF
>TRBJ1-1|TRBV7-2
CASSLAQPSTEAFF
>TRBJ2-1|TRBV5-8
CASNRGQYMNEQFF
>TRBJ1-2|TRBV7-9
CASSSDFVGSVDGYTF
>TRBJ2-7|TRBV20-1
CSAIGGGPFLGEQYF
>TRBJ2-4|TRBV6-5
CASSWDRANIQYF
>TRBJ1-1|TRBV28
CASHQSTEAFF
>TRBJ2-3|TRBV11-2
CASSLAQKTSGTDTQYF